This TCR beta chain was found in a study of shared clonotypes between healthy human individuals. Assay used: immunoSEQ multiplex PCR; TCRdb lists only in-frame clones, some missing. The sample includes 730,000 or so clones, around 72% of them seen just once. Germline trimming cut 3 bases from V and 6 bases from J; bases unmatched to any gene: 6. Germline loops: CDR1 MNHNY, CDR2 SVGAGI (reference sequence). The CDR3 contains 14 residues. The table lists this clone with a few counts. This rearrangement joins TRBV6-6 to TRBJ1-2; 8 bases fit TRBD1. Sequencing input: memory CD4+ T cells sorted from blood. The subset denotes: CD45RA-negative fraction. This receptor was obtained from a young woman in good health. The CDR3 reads CASSYRQGADGYTF. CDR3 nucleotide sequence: TGTGCCAGCAGTTATCGTCAGGGGGCGGATGGCTACACCTTC.